This TCR beta chain is drawn from a study of T cells in Graves' hyperthyroidism and ophthalmopathy. On this clonotype: A read error may account for a junction end that differs from germline.

Amplification of TCR beta CDR3 regions was performed using RNA transcripts as template. A set of HTBI primers served as the primers for a first-round RT-PCR of the TCR CDR3. TCRdb passed the multiplex PCR reads through MiXCR, listing each CDR3 protein once. The sample contains hundreds of thousands of distinct CDR3 sequences, approximately 13% of which appear only once. Germline assignment: CDR1 MGHDK and CDR2 SYGVNS. The CDR3 is 14 amino acids. This sequence was found in a young woman with Graves' hyperthyroidism. The chain employs TRBV25-1 and TRBJ2-1; D perhaps matches TRBD1 (5 bases). The specimen was blood. The CDR3 protein is CAGSEMSGLDEQFF. The CDR3 DNA follows: TGTGCCGGCAGTGAAATGTCAGGGTTGGATGAGCAGTTCTTC.